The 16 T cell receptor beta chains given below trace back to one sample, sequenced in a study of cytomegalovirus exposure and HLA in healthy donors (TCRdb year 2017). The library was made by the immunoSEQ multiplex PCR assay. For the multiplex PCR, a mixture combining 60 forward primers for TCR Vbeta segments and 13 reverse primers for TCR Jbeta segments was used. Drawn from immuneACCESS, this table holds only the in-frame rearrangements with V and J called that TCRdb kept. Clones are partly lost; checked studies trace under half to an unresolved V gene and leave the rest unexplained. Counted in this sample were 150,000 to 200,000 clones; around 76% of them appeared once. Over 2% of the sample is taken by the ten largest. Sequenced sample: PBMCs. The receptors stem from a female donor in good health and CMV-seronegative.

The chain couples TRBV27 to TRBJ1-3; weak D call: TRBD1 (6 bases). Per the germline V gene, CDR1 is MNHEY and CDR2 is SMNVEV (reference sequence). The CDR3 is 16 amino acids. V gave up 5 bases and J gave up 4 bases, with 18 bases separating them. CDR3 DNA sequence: TGTGCCAGCAGTCCCTCTGCGGGGGCGAGGGGAAACACCATATATTTT. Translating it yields CASSPSAGARGNTIYF.

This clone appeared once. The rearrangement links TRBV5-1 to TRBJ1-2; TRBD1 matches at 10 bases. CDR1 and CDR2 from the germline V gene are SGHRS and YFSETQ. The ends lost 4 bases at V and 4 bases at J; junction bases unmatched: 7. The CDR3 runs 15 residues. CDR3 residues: CASSPWTGGSYGYTF. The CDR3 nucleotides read TGCGCCAGCAGCCCTTGGACAGGGGGAAGCTATGGCTACACCTTC.

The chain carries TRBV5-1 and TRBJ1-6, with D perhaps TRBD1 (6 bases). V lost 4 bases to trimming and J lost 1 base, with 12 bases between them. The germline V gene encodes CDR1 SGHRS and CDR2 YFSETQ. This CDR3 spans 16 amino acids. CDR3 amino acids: CASSPQGSSYNSPLHF. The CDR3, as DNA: TGCGCCAGCAGCCCACAGGGATCGTCCTATAATTCACCCCTCCACTTT. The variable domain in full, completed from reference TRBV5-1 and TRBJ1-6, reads KAGVTQTPRYLIKTRGQQVTLSCSPISGHRSVSWYQQTPGQGLQFLFEYFSETQRNKGNFPGRFSGRQFSNSRSEMNVSTLELGDSALYLCASSPQGSSYNSPLHFGNGTRLTVT.

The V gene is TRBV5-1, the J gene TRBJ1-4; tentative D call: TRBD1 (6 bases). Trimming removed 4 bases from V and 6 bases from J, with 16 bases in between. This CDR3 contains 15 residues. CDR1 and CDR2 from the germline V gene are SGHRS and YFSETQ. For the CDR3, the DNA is TGCGCCAGCAGCCCTCAAGGGGGTTCCGATGAAAAACTGTTTTTT. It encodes CASSPQGGSDEKLFF. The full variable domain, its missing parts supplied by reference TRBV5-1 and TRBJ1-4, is KAGVTQTPRYLIKTRGQQVTLSCSPISGHRSVSWYQQTPGQGLQFLFEYFSETQRNKGNFPGRFSGRQFSNSRSEMNVSTLELGDSALYLCASSPQGGSDEKLFFGSGTQLSVL.

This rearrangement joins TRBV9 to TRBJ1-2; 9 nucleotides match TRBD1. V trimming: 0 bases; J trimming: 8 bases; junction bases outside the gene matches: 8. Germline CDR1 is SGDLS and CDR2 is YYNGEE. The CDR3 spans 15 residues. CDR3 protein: CASSVVDRGGGGYTF. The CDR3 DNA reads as TGTGCCAGCAGCGTAGTGGACAGGGGAGGGGGGGGCTACACCTTC.

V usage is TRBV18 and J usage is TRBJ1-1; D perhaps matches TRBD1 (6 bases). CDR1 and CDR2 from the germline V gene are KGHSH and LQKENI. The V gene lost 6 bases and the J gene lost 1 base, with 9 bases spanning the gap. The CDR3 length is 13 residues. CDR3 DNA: TGTGCCAGCTCCCCGGGACAGAACACTGAAGCTTTCTTT. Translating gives CASSPGQNTEAFF.

CDR3 nucleotides: TGTGCCAGCGCACACGGGGGGCAAGAGACCCAGTACTTC. Its protein is CASAHGGQETQYF. The genes are TRBV7-9 and TRBJ2-5; 7 positions agree with TRBD2. CDR1 is SEHNR, CDR2 FQNEAQ, per germline (reference sequence). The CDR3 is 13 residues long. Trimming cost V 8 bases and J 2 bases; bases outside gene matches: 5.

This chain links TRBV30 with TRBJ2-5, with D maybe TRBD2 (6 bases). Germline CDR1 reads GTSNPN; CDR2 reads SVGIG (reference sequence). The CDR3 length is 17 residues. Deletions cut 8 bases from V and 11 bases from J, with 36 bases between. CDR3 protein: CAGPLDFRDWRFLEQYF. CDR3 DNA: TGTGCCGGCCCCCTCGATTTCCGGGACTGGAGGTTCTTAGAGCAGTACTTC.

CDR3 residues: CASSQGGNEKLFF. CDR3 coding DNA: TGCGCCAGCAGCCAAGGGGGTAATGAAAAACTGTTTTTT. The genes are TRBV5-1 and TRBJ1-4, with a weak D call TRBD1 (6 bases). The CDR3 loop spans 13 amino acids. The V gene lost 4 bases and the J gene lost 4 bases, with 8 bases spanning the gap. Germline assignment: CDR1 SGHRS and CDR2 YFSETQ.

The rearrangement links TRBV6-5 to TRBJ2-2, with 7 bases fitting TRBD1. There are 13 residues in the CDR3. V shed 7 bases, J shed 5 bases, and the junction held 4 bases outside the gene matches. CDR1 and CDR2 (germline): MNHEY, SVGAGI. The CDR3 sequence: CASNLQGTGELFF. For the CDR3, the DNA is TGTGCCAGCAACCTACAGGGGACCGGGGAGCTGTTTTTT.

CDR3 coding DNA: TGTGCCAGCAGTGGGACGGGAAGAGGCTATGGCTACACCTTC. Amino acid sequence: CASSGTGRGYGYTF. The chain links TRBV6-4 to TRBJ1-2; no firm D call. This CDR3 comprises 14 residues. V lost 4 bases and J lost 4, with 13 bases in between. Germline lookup yields CDR1 MRHNA and CDR2 SNTAGT.

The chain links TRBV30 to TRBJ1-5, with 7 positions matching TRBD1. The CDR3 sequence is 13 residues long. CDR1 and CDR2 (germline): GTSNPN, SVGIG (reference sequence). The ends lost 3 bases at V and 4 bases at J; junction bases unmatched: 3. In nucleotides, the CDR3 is TGTGCCTGGAGGGCAGGGGGTAATCAGCCCCAGCATTTT. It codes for CAWRAGGNQPQHF.

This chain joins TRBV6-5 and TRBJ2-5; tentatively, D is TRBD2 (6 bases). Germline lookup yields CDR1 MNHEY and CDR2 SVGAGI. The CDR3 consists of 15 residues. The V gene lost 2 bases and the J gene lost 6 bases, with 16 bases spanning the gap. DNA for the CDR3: TGTGCCAGCAGTTACCGGAGGGACGAGCGAAAGACCCAGTACTTC. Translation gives CASSYRRDERKTQYF.

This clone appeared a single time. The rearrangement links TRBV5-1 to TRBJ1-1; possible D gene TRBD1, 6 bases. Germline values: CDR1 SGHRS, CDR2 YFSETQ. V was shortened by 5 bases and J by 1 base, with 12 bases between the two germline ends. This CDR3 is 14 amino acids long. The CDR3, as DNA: TGCGCCAGCAGATCATCACAGGGGAACACTGAAGCTTTCTTT. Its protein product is CASRSSQGNTEAFF.

The CDR3 here is CASSLDPGVSGANVLTF. CDR3 coding DNA: TGTGCCAGCAGCTTAGACCCGGGGGTCTCTGGGGCCAACGTCCTGACTTTC. V is TRBV7-2 and J is TRBJ2-6, with D possibly matching TRBD2 (6 bases). This CDR3 region has 17 residues. In germline, CDR1 is SGHTA, CDR2 FQGNSA. Trimming took 1 base from V and 0 from J, leaving 10 bases between them. Full variable domain (rest looked up from reference TRBV7-2 and TRBJ2-6): GAGVSQSPSNKVTEKGKDVELRCDPISGHTALYWYRQSLGQGLEFLIYFQGNSAPDKSGLPSDRFSAERTGGSVSTLTIQRTQQEDSAVYLCASSLDPGVSGANVLTFGAGSRLTVL.

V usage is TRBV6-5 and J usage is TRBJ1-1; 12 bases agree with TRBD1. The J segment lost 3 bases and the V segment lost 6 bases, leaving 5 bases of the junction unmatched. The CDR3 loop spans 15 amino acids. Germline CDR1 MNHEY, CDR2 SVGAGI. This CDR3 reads CASRRDRGRDTEAFF. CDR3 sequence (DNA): TGTGCCAGCAGGCGGGACAGGGGGCGTGACACTGAAGCTTTCTTT.